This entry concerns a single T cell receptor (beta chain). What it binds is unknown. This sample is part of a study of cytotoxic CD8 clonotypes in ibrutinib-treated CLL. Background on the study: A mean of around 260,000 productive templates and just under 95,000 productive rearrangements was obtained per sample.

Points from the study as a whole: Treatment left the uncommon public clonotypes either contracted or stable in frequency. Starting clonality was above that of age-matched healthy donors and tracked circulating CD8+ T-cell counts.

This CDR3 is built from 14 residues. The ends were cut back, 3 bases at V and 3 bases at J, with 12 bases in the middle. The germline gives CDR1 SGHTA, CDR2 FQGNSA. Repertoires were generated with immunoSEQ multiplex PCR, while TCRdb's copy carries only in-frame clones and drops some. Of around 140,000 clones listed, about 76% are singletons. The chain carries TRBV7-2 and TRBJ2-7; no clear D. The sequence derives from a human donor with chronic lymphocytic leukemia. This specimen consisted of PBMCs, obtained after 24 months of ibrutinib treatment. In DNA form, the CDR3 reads TGTGCCAGCAGCTTCCACGGTACAATCTACGAGCAGTACTTC. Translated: CASSFHGTIYEQYF.